The clone carrying this T cell receptor beta chain has ten or more counts. Its antigen remains unidentified. This specimen belongs to a study of T cells in Graves' hyperthyroidism and ophthalmopathy. The study, taken as a whole, reports: Stable hyperthyroidism and ophthalmopathy were separated using 13 V-J signatures.

Patients counted as stable if ophthalmopathy did not develop within 18 months. These patients, aged 18 to 65, had recently diagnosed hyperthyroidism lasting under 2 months. There were TCR beta CDR3 regions amplified from RNA transcripts. RT-PCR in the first round (using the HTBI primer set) targeted the TCR CDR3. TCRdb re-called the multiplex PCR reads with MiXCR, one entry per CDR3 protein. The sample includes 550,000 to 800,000 distinct CDR3 sequences, about 17% of them seen just once. Germline V CDR1 and CDR2: MDHEN, SYDVKM. This CDR3 has 15 amino acids. V shed 8 bases and J shed 0 bases, with 14 bases lying between them.

Material: blood. The sequence derives from a man between 18 and 35 years old with Graves' hyperthyroidism. The rearrangement uses TRBV28 and TRBJ2-4; D possibly corresponds to TRBD1 (5 bases). The CDR3 DNA reads TGTGCCAGCTGTGGGGCATCTCTAGCCAAAAACATTCAGTACTTC. It translates to CASCGASLAKNIQYF.